Below, 30 T cell receptor beta chains from the same sample are listed, as sequenced in a study of T cell responses to AZD1222 COVID-19 vaccine. Profiled with immunoSEQ multiplex PCR; TCRdb holds only in-frame clones, not every one. The sample comprises some 54,000 clones, nearly 90% of which are singletons, and about 3.9% rests with the top ten. Sequenced here: peripheral blood, sampled on day 0 of AZD1222 vaccination. The receptors were gathered from an adult in good health.

This clone has just one count. The CDR3 loop reads CASRGQGYSGNTIYF. The CDR3 DNA reads as TGTGCCAGCAGAGGACAGGGTTACTCTGGAAACACCATATATTTT. V usage is TRBV6-5 and J usage is TRBJ1-3; 8 bases are a match to TRBD1. Trimming removed 6 bases from V and 0 bases from J; junction bases left unmatched: 4. The CDR3 covers 15 residues. CDR1 and CDR2 (germline): MNHEY, SVGAGI.

The genes are TRBV10-1 and TRBJ2-1, with 8 positions matching TRBD1. The germline gives CDR1 WNHNN, CDR2 SYGVQD (reference sequence). V dropped 6 bases and J dropped 6; count of bases not matched to a gene: 4. The CDR3 consists of 13 residues. In DNA form, the CDR3 reads TGCGCCAGCAGCGACAGGGGTGGCAATGAGCAGTTCTTC. Translating it yields CASSDRGGNEQFF.

This clone has just one count. The chain employs TRBV11-2 and TRBJ2-7; D unresolved. V dropped 1 base and J dropped 0 bases, with 10 bases sitting between them. The CDR3 runs to 15 residues. From germline, CDR1 is SGHAT and CDR2 FQNNGV. The CDR3 nucleotides are TGTGCCAGCAGCTTAGCTGGGTTTAGCTCCTACGAGCAGTACTTC. This gives the protein CASSLAGFSSYEQYF.

The chain couples TRBV11-2 to TRBJ2-5; TRBD1 matches at 9 bases. The CDR3 is 15 amino acids. The junction had 5 bases not matched to a gene; V was cut back by 4 bases and J by 2 bases. CDR1 is SGHAT, CDR2 FQNNGV, per germline. The CDR3 region is CASSYGQGPQETQYF. DNA for the CDR3: TGTGCCAGCAGCTATGGACAGGGGCCACAAGAGACCCAGTACTTC.

The chain joins TRBV18 to TRBJ2-1; TRBD1 matches 7 bases. V lost 2 bases and J lost 0; bases outside the gene matches: 7. From germline, CDR1 is KGHSH and CDR2 LQKENI. The CDR3 covers 17 residues. The CDR3 sequence: CASSPSGQANSYNEQFF. CDR3 sequence (DNA): TGTGCCAGCTCACCAAGTGGACAGGCGAACTCCTACAATGAGCAGTTCTTC. Combining the CDR3 with reference TRBV18 and TRBJ2-1 gives the whole variable domain NAGVMQNPRHLVRRRGQEARLRCSPMKGHSHVYWYRQLPEEGLKFMVYLQKENIIDESGMPKERFSAEFPKEGPSILRIQQVVRGDSAAYFCASSPSGQANSYNEQFFGPGTRLTVL.

Only a few counts were recorded for this clone. The V call is TRBV5-8, the J call TRBJ2-1; TRBD1 matches 10 bases. V dropped 0 bases and J dropped 9; count of bases not matched to a gene: 6. CDR3 length equals 15 residues. Germline-derived CDR1 and CDR2 are SGHTS and YDEGEE. Here the CDR3 DNA reads TGTGCCAGCAGCTTGGGGACAGGGGGTCTAGGTGAGCAGTTCTTC. This sequence encodes CASSLGTGGLGEQFF.

The chain employs TRBV28 and TRBJ1-2; 7 nucleotides agree with TRBD1. The CDR3 has 16 residues. The germline V gene encodes CDR1 MDHEN and CDR2 SYDVKM. V lost 1 base to trimming and J lost 4 bases; unmatched junction nucleotides: 9. The CDR3: CASSLSGTAAGYGYTF. CDR3 in DNA: TGTGCCAGCAGTTTATCCGGGACAGCCGCTGGCTATGGCTACACCTTC.

V gene TRBV5-5 combines with J gene TRBJ1-2; 7 nucleotides align to TRBD1. With V trimmed by 3 bases and J by 5 bases, 7 bases remained unmatched. The CDR3 is made up of 14 amino acids. CDR1 and CDR2 from the germline V gene are SGHKS and YYEKEE (reference sequence). The CDR3 here is CASSSRQGGYGYTF. Here the CDR3 DNA reads TGTGCCAGCAGCTCCCGACAGGGAGGTTATGGCTACACCTTC.

V usage is TRBV6-6 and J usage is TRBJ1-1; unclear D gene. The germline V gene encodes CDR1 MNHNY and CDR2 SVGAGI (reference sequence). The germline V and J ends were trimmed by 2 bases and 0 bases, with 4 bases remaining between them. CDR3 length equals 13 residues. The CDR3 DNA sequence: TGTGCCAGCAGTTACGCTATGAACACTGAAGCTTTCTTT. It translates to CASSYAMNTEAFF.

The rearrangement joins TRBV3-1 (or the pseudogene TRBV3-2) to TRBJ1-6; 12 positions agree with TRBD1. The CDR3 has 15 amino acids. The V and J ends lost 5 bases and 10 bases, in that order; junction bases with no gene match: 6. Germline V gene sequence: CDR1 LGHDT, CDR2 YNNKEL (reference sequence). The CDR3 coding sequence is TGTGCCAGCAGCGAAGGGACAGGGGGCATATCACCCCTCCACTTT. Translation gives CASSEGTGGISPLHF.

The rearrangement uses TRBV5-5 and TRBJ2-7; D possibly matches TRBD1 or TRBD2 (5 bases each). Germline CDR1 is SGHKS and CDR2 is YYEKEE (reference sequence). V was cut by 2 bases and J by 7 bases, with 16 bases left in between. The CDR3 totals 14 residues. CDR3 sequence: CASSFPGSGKEQYF. For the CDR3, the DNA is TGTGCCAGCAGCTTCCCAGGGTCGGGGAAAGAGCAGTACTTC.

This clone was counted a few times. This rearrangement joins TRBV11-1 to TRBJ1-1, with TRBD1 matching 7 bases. CDR3 length: 14 residues. Germline V gene sequence: CDR1 SGHAT, CDR2 FQDESV (reference sequence). V lost 6 bases and J lost 2; bases outside the gene matches: 6. The CDR3 DNA follows: TGTGCCAGCAGACCTCGACAGGGAAACACTGAAGCTTTCTTT. This codes for CASRPRQGNTEAFF.

J is TRBJ2-1 and V is TRBV9; D is unresolved. V shed 0 bases and J shed 5 bases, with 9 bases lying between them. Germline V gene data show CDR1 as SGDLS and CDR2 as YYNGEE. CDR3 length equals 14 residues. This CDR3 reads CASSVANTNNEQFF. Written as DNA, the CDR3 is TGTGCCAGCAGCGTAGCTAACACCAACAATGAGCAGTTCTTC.

The V gene is TRBV10-1, the J gene TRBJ1-1; 10 bases match TRBD1. V shed 9 bases, J shed 4 bases, and the junction held 5 bases outside the gene matches. The CDR3 spans 13 residues. CDR1 and CDR2 (germline): WNHNN, SYGVQD (reference sequence). For the CDR3, the DNA is TGCGCCAGTGACAGGGGGCGCCGCACTGAAGCTTTCTTT. It encodes CASDRGRRTEAFF.

This sequence joins TRBV5-4 and TRBJ2-2; the D call may be TRBD1 or TRBD2 (6 bases each). Germline V CDR1 and CDR2: SGHNT, YYREEE (reference sequence). There are 16 residues in the CDR3. V lost 0 bases, J lost 6 bases, and 15 bases lay in between. The CDR3 coding sequence is TGTGCCAGCAGCTTGGTAGGTGGGGGGCCCGCCGGGGAGCTGTTTTTT. The encoded protein is CASSLVGGGPAGELFF.

The rearrangement joins TRBV5-4 to TRBJ2-1; D unclear. There are 12 residues in the CDR3. V lost 4 bases and J lost 8, with 10 bases in between. Germline CDR1 and CDR2: SGHNT and YYREEE (reference sequence). CDR3 bases: TGTGCCAGCAGCCGAGATTCGGATGAGCAGTTCTTC. Its protein product is CASSRDSDEQFF.

This clone was observed a few times. The V gene is TRBV29-1, the J gene TRBJ1-1, with D perhaps matching TRBD1 (6 bases). The ends were cut back, 4 bases at V and 3 bases at J, with 24 bases in the middle. The germline CDR1 and CDR2 sequences are SQVTM and ANQGSEA. This CDR3 has 17 residues. CDR3: CSVVGALGGYKDTEAFF. Here the CDR3 DNA reads TGCAGCGTTGTTGGAGCGTTAGGGGGGTATAAGGACACTGAAGCTTTCTTT.

This chain joins TRBV6-5 and TRBJ2-7; 7 bases fit TRBD2. The CDR3 sequence is 14 residues long. Germline trimming cut 5 bases from V and 4 bases from J; bases unmatched to any gene: 8. Germline V gene data show CDR1 as MNHEY and CDR2 as SVGAGI. CDR3 in amino acids: CASSPPGLRYEQYF. The CDR3 nucleotides are TGTGCCAGCAGTCCACCGGGACTAAGGTACGAGCAGTACTTC.

This clone was seen a few times. The chain employs TRBV5-1 and TRBJ1-4; TRBD1 matches 7 bases. Unmatched junction bases numbered 4, after V lost 4 bases and J lost 4 bases. Germline V gives CDR1 SGHRS, CDR2 YFSETQ. The CDR3 has 14 amino acids. The CDR3 DNA follows: TGCGCCAGCAGCCCGGGACAGTTTAATGAAAAACTGTTTTTT. Translated, it gives CASSPGQFNEKLFF.

This chain uses TRBV5-1 with TRBJ1-1, with D uncertain. Germline V CDR1 and CDR2: SGHRS, YFSETQ. V lost 3 bases to trimming and J lost 3 bases, with 15 bases between them. CDR3 length equals 15 residues. CDR3 nucleotides: TGCGCCAGCAGCTCGTTATTGGCGGCAGACACTGAAGCTTTCTTT. Encoded protein: CASSSLLAADTEAFF.

Only one count was recorded for this clone. This sequence joins TRBV5-4 and TRBJ2-4; TRBD2 matches at 15 bases. The CDR3 has 19 residues. The V and J ends lost 3 bases and 0 bases, in that order; junction bases with no gene match: 7. Germline-derived CDR1 and CDR2 are SGHNT and YYREEE (reference sequence). The CDR3 DNA follows: TGTGCCAGCAGCTCAGGACTAGCGGGGGGGCACGTAGCCAAAAACATTCAGTACTTC. Translation gives CASSSGLAGGHVAKNIQYF.

This chain uses TRBV15 with TRBJ1-2; D gene ambiguous. Trimming removed 1 base at V and 8 bases at J, with 11 bases between. Germline-derived CDR1 and CDR2 are LNHNV and YYDKDF (reference sequence). The CDR3 totals 13 residues. CDR3 sequence: CATSRADNRGYTF. The CDR3 DNA follows: TGTGCCACCAGCAGAGCAGACAACCGGGGCTACACCTTC.

The J gene is TRBJ2-7, the V gene TRBV5-4, with D perhaps assigned TRBD1 or TRBD2 (5 bases each). Looked up from germline, CDR1 is SGHNT and CDR2 is YYREEE (reference sequence). Trimming removed 0 bases from V and 4 bases from J, with 8 bases in between. CDR3 size: 13 residues. Here the CDR3 DNA reads TGTGCCAGCAGCTTGGTTGGGGGATACGAGCAGTACTTC. This gives the protein CASSLVGGYEQYF. The variable domain in full, with the rest retrieved from reference TRBV5-4 and TRBJ2-7, is ETGVTQSPTHLIKTRGQQVTLRCSSQSGHNTVSWYQQALGQGPQFIFQYYREEENGRGNFPPRFSGLQFPNYSSELNVNALELDDSALYLCASSLVGGYEQYFGPGTRLTVT.

The chain couples TRBV10-3 to TRBJ2-2; no reliable D call. Trimming took 3 bases from V and 4 from J, leaving 6 bases between them. CDR1 is ENHRY and CDR2 is SYGVKD in the germline V gene. The CDR3 runs to 13 residues. The CDR3 DNA is TGTGCCATCAGTGAATACAGCACCGGGGAGCTGTTTTTT. This translates into CAISEYSTGELFF.

The gene calls are TRBV7-9 and TRBJ1-2; 10 bases are shared with TRBD1. Unmatched junction bases numbered 6, after V lost 5 bases and J lost 6 bases. This CDR3 spans 14 amino acids. CDR1 SEHNR and CDR2 FQNEAQ come from the germline V gene (reference sequence). Written as DNA, the CDR3 is TGTGCCAGCAGCACTTCGGGGACAGGGGATGGCTACACCTTC. Its translation is CASSTSGTGDGYTF.

The rearrangement uses TRBV7-9 and TRBJ1-4, with D uncertain. There are 13 residues in the CDR3. V lost 1 base and J lost 8, with 8 bases in between. Germline CDR1 is SEHNR and CDR2 is FQNEAQ (reference sequence). The CDR3 sequence: CASSLGAQEKLFF. The CDR3 coding sequence is TGTGCCAGCAGCTTAGGGGCCCAGGAAAAACTGTTTTTT.

The chain uses TRBV7-2 and TRBJ1-1; no reliable D call. This CDR3 spans 13 amino acids. V lost 5 bases and J lost 6, with 13 bases in between. Per germline, CDR1 SGHTA and CDR2 FQGNSA. The CDR3 sequence is CASSNPMGAEAFF. CDR3 nucleotides: TGTGCCAGCAGCAATCCCATGGGAGCTGAAGCTTTCTTT.

This clone came up once. This sequence joins TRBV30 and TRBJ1-2; the D gene is possibly TRBD1 (5 bases). This CDR3 is built from 14 residues. The ends were cut back, 0 bases at V and 8 bases at J, with 16 bases in the middle. From germline, CDR1 is GTSNPN and CDR2 SVGIG (reference sequence). The CDR3 DNA reads TGTGCCTGGAGTGTTCAGGGCCCCCCCGCCGGCTACACCTTC. It specifies CAWSVQGPPAGYTF.

The V and J genes are TRBV6-5 and TRBJ2-3; 9 nucleotides agree with TRBD2. The CDR3 is 15 residues long. Trimming took 6 bases from V and 1 from J; bases not matched to a gene: 5. Germline assignment: CDR1 MNHEY and CDR2 SVGAGI. CDR3 bases: TGTGCCAGCAGAAGCGGGGGGTCCGGCACAGATACGCAGTATTTT. The encoded protein is CASRSGGSGTDTQYF.

This chain links TRBV13 with TRBJ2-1; no reliable D call. CDR1 and CDR2 from the germline V gene are PRHDT and FYEKMQ (reference sequence). Deletions cut 2 bases from V and 5 bases from J, with 10 bases between. The CDR3 is made up of 14 amino acids. For the CDR3, the DNA is TGTGCCAGCAGCTTATCTCTGTGGGACAATGAGCAGTTCTTC. Translating it yields CASSLSLWDNEQFF.